This entry features one TCR beta chain sequence. Its antigen is as yet unknown. The PCR made use of 60 Vbeta and 13 Jbeta primers. Produced via immunoSEQ multiplex PCR; TCRdb's table is partial and in-frame only. Found here are some 200,000 clones, 60% to 80% of them singletons; the top ten hold just under 3%. This sample was taken from a study of cytomegalovirus exposure and HLA in healthy donors. Study outcomes and limitations: TCR beta V segments were, for the most part, productive about 87% or about 30% of the time in an earlier analysis. Later analysis showed most CMV-associated TCR beta chains appearing HLA-restricted.

The sample was PBMCs. This clonotype originated in a man aged 35 to 55 in good health and CMV-seronegative.

The CDR3 nucleotides read TGCGCCAGCAGCATCGCTACAGGGGTCTATTGGTACGAGCAGTACTTC. Translating it yields CASSIATGVYWYEQYF. This chain links TRBV5-1 with TRBJ2-7, with TRBD1 matching over 7 bases. Germline CDR1 is SGHRS and CDR2 is YFSETQ. The CDR3 is 16 residues long. Trimming cost V 4 bases and J 4 bases; bases outside gene matches: 14.